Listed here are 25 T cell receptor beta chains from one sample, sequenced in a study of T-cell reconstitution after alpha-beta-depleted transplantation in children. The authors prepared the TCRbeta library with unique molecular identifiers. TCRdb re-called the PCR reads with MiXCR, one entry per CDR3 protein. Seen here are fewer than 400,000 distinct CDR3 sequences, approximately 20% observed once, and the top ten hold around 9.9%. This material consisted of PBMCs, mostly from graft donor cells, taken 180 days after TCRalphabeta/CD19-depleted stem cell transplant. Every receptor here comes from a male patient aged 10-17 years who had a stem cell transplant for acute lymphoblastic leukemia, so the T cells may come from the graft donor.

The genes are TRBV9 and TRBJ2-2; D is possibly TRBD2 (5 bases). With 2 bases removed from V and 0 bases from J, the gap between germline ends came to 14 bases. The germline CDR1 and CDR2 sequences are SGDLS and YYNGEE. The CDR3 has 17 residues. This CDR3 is CASSVSLDVPNTGELFF. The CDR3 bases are TGTGCCAGCAGCGTCTCACTAGACGTCCCGAACACCGGGGAGCTGTTTTTT.

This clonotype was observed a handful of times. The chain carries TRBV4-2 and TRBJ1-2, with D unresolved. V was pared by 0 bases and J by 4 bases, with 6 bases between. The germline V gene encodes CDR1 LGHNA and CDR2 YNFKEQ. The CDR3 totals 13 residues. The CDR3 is CASSQEGLYGYTF. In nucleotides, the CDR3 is TGTGCCAGCAGCCAAGAGGGCCTCTATGGCTACACCTTC.

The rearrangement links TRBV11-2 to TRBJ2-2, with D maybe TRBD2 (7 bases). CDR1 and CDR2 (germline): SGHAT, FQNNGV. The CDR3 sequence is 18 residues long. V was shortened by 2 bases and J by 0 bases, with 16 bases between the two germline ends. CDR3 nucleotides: TGTGCCAGCAGCTTAAGGAGGGGGGGCCCAACGAACACCGGGGAGCTGTTTTTT. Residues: CASSLRRGGPTNTGELFF.

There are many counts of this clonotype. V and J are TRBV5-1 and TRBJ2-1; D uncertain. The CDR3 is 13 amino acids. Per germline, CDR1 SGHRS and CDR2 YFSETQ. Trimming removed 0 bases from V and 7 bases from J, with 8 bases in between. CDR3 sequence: CASSLVTLNEQFF. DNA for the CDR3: TGCGCCAGCAGCTTGGTAACCTTAAATGAGCAGTTCTTC.

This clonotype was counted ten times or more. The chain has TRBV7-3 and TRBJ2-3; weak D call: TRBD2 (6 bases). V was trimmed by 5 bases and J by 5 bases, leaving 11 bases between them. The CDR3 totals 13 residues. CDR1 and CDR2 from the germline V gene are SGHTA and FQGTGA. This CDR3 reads CASSPPGLDTQYF. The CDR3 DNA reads TGTGCCAGCAGCCCGCCGGGACTAGATACGCAGTATTTT.

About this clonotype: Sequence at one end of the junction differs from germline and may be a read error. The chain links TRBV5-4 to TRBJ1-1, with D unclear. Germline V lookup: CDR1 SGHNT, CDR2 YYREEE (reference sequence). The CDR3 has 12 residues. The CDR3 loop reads CASSLQNTEVFF. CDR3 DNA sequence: TGTGCCAGCAGCTTGCAGAACACTGAAGTTTTCTTT.

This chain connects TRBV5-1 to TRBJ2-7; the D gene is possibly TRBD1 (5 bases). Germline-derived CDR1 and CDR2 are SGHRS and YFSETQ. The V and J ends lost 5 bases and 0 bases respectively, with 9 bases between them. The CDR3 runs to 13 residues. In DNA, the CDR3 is TGCGCCAGCAGAGGGGATAGCTCCTACGAGCAGTACTTC. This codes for CASRGDSSYEQYF.

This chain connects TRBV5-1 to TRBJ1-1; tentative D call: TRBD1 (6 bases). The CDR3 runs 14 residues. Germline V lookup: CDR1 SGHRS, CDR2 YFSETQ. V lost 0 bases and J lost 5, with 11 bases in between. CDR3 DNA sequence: TGCGCCAGCAGCTTGGCCCCGGGGGCAACTGAAGCTTTCTTT. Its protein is CASSLAPGATEAFF.

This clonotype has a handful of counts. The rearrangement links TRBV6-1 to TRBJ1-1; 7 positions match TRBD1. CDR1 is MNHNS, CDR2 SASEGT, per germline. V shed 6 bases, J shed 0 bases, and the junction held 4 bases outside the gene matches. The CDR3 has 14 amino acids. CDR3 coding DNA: TGTGCCAGCAGCGGGACAGTCATGAACACTGAAGCTTTCTTT. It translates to CASSGTVMNTEAFF.

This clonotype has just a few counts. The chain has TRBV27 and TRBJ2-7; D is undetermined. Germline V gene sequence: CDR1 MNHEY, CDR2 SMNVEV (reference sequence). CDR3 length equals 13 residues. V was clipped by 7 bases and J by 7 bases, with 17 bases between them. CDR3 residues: CASTNLAGLEQYF. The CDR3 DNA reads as TGTGCCAGCACAAACCTGGCCGGCTTAGAGCAGTACTTC.

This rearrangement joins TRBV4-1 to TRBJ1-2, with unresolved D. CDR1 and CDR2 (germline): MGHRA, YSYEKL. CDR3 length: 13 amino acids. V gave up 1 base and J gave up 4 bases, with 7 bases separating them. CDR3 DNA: TGCGCCAGCAGCCAAGCGTTGATCTATGGCTACACCTTC. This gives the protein CASSQALIYGYTF.

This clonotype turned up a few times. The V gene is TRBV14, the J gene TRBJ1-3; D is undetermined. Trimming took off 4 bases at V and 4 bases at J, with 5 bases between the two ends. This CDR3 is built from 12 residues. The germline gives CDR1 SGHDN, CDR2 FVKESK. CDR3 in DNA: TGTGCCAGCAGCCCCTTAGGAAACACCATATATTTT. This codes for CASSPLGNTIYF.

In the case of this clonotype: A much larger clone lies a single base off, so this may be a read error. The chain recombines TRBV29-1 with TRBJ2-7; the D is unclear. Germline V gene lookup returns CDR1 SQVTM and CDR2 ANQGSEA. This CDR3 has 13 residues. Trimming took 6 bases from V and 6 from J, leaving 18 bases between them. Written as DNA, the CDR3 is TGCAGCGTCCAAGGGTCTAACCTCCTCGAGCAGTACTTC. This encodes CSVQGSNLLEQYF.

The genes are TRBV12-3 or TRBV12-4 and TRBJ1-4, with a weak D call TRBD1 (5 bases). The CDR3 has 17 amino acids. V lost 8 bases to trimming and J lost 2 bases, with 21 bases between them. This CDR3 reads CASLLGALPRTNEKLFF. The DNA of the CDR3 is TGTGCCAGCCTTCTAGGGGCCCTTCCCCGCACTAATGAAAAACTGTTTTTT.

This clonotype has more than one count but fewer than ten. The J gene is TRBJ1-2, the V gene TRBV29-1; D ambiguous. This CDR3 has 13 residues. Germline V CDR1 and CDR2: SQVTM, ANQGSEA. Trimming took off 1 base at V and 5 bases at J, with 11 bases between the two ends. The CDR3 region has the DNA TGCAGCGTTGAAGCAGCGGATAGGTATGGCTACACCTTC. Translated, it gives CSVEAADRYGYTF.

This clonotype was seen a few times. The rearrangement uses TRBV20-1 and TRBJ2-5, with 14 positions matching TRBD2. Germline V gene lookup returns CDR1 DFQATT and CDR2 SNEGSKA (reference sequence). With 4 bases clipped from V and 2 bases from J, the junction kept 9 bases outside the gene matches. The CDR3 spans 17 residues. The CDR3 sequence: CSATPGGLAGVQETQYF. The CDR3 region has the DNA TGCAGTGCTACCCCGGGGGGACTAGCGGGAGTTCAAGAGACCCAGTACTTC.

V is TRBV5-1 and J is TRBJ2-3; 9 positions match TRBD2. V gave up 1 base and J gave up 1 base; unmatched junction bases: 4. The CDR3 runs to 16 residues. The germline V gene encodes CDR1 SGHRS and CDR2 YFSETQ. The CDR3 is CASSLQREARTDTQYF. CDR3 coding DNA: TGCGCCAGCAGCTTGCAGCGGGAGGCCCGCACAGATACGCAGTATTTT.

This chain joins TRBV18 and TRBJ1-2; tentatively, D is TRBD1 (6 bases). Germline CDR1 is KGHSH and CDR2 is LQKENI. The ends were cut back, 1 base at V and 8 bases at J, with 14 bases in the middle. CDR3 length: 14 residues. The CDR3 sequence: CASSPRRDTGGYTF. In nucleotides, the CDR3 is TGTGCCAGCTCACCACGCCGGGACACGGGGGGCTACACCTTC.

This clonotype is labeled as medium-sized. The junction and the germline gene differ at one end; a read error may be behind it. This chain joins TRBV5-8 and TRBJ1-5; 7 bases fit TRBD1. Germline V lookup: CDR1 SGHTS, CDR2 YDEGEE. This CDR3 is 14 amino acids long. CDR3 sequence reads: CASSRRQGNQPQHF. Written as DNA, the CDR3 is TGTGCCAGCAGCCGCCGACAGGGCAACCAGCCCCAGCATTTT.

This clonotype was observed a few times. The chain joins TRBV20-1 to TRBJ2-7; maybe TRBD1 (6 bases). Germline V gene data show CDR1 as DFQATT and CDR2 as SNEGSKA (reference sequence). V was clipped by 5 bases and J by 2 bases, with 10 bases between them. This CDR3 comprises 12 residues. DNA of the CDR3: TGCAGTGCTGGAGGACAGCCCTACGAGCAGTACTTC. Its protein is CSAGGQPYEQYF.

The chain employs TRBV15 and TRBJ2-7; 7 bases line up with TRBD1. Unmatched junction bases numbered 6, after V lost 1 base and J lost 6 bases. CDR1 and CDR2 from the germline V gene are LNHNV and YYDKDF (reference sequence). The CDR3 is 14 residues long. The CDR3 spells CATSRVGTAREQYF. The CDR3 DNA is TGTGCCACCAGCAGAGTAGGGACAGCTCGCGAGCAGTACTTC.

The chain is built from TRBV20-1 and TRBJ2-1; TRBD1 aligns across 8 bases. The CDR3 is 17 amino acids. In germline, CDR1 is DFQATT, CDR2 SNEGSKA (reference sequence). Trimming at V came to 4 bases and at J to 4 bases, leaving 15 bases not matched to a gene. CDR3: CSATGLNQGAVYNEQFF. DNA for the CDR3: TGCAGTGCTACGGGCTTAAACCAGGGGGCTGTATACAATGAGCAGTTCTTC.

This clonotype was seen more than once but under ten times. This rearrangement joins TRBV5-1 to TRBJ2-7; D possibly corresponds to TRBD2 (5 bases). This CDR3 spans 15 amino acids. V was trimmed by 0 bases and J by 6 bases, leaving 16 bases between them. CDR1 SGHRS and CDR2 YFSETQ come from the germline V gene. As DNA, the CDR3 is TGCGCCAGCAGCTTGGACCTCATAGCGAGGAGCGAGCAGTACTTC. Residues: CASSLDLIARSEQYF.

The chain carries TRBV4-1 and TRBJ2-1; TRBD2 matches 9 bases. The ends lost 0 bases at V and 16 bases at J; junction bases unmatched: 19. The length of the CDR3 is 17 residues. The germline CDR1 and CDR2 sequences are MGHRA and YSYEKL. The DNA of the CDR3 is TGCGCCAGCAGCCAAGAGGTCCCGCTAGCGGGAACGGTTGGGGGATTCTTC. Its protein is CASSQEVPLAGTVGGFF.

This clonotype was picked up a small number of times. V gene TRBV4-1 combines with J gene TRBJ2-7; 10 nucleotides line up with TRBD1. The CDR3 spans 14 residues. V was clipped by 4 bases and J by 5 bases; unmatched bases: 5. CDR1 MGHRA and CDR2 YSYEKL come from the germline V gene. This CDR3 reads CASSPRTGGNEQYF. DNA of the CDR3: TGCGCCAGCAGCCCCCGGACAGGGGGGAACGAGCAGTACTTC.